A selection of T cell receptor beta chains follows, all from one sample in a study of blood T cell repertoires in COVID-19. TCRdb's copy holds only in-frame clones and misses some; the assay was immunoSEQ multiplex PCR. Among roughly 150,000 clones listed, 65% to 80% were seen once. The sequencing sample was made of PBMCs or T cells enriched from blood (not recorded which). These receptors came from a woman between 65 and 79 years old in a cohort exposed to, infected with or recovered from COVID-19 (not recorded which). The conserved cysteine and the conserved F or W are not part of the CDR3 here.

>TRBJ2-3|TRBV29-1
SVEDGGADTQY
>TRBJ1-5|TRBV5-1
ASRLTGSSWQPQH
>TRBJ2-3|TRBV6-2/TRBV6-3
ASSSPVGPSDTQY
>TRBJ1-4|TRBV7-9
ASSPQGATNEKLF
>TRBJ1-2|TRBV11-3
ASSQTGVGGYT
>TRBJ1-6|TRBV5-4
ASSLAHRGHSPLH
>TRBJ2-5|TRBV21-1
ASSKALGLEETQY
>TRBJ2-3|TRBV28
ASSFPRREGHTQY
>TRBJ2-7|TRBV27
ASSLRQGYEQY
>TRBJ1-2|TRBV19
ASSEGQVLYGYT
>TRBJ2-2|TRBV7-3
ASSLREPGELF
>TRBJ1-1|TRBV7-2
ASSLGGQGITEAF
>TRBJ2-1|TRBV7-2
ASSSGELASYNEQF
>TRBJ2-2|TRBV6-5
ASRSYSNTGELF
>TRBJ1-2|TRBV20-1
SARYIDGYT
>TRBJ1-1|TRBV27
ASSSPAGQGSTEAF
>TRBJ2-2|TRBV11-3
ASTPGDGGELF
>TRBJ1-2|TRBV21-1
ASSKGGAFGTAKNYGYT
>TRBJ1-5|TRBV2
ASADGGRFNQPQH
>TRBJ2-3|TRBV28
ASSLSRGSRTDTQY
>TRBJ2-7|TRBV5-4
ASSLFPGYEQY
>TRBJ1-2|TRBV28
ASSQTGSNYGYT
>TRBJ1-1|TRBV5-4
ASSREWSNTEAF
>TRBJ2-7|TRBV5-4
ASSQGQRYEQY
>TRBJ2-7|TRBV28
ASSSHGGGEQY
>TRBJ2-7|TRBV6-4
ASTSSTGLAGSYEQY
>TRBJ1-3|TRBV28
ASSLGGRTGNTIY
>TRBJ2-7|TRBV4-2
ASSQAPTIGDNYEQY
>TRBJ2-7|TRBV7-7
ASSCPGRGYEQY
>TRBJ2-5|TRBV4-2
ASSQDREVQY
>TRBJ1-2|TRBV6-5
ASRPTGGGAGYT
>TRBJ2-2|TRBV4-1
ASSSLLGRGDTGELF
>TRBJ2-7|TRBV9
ASSALTSSEQY
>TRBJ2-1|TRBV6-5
ALGSFSSVTNEQF
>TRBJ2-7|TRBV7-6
ASSNGLAGNSYEQY
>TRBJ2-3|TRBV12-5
ASGSRLAGALDTQY
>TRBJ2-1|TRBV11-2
ASSLREGPLAPTYNEQF
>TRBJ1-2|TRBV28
ASSSPSRNRAYGYT
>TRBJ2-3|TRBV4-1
ASSPEGGRGRDTQY
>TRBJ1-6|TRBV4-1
ASSQESWHNSPLH
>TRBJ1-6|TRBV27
ASRRGTGVGRLLNSPLH
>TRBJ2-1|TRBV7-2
ASSLEGLAGGHEQF
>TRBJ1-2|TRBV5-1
ASSPGTGQGYGYT